The present entry profiles one TCR beta chain with its context. Data came from immunoSEQ multiplex PCR; TCRdb stores just in-frame clones and leaves some out. In the table there are 80,000 to 90,000 clones, roughly 89% of which are singletons. CDR1 and CDR2 from the germline V gene are SNHLY and FYNNEI. V was shortened by 0 bases and J by 0 bases, with 8 bases between the two germline ends. This CDR3 is 15 amino acids long. These data come from a study of T cell responses to AZD1222 COVID-19 vaccine. Sequencing was performed on peripheral blood, taken on day 0 of MenACWY control vaccination. This chain uses TRBV2 with TRBJ1-2; the D is unclear. This sequence was found in an adult in good health. CDR3 DNA: TGTGCCAGCAGTGAAGCGGGCGGCGCTAACTATGGCTACACCTTC. This gives the protein CASSEAGGANYGYTF.